Following are 21 T cell receptor beta chains from one sample sequenced in a study of blood T cell repertoires in COVID-19. Some clones are missing from TCRdb's copy, which holds only in-frame ones; the method was immunoSEQ multiplex PCR. The repertoire holds 140,000 to 150,000 clones, with around 90% as singletons. Sequencing used peripheral blood. The receptors originated from a woman aged 45-65 years with acute or convalescent COVID-19.

The J gene is TRBJ2-7, the V gene TRBV5-1; the D gene is possibly TRBD1 (5 bases). CDR1 SGHRS and CDR2 YFSETQ come from the germline V gene. The CDR3 spans 14 residues. Trimming took off 1 base at V and 1 base at J, with 9 bases between the two ends. CDR3 DNA sequence: TGCGCCAGCAGCTTGTCTACAGGTTCCTACGAGCAGTACTTC. This translates into CASSLSTGSYEQYF.

The J gene is TRBJ1-6, the V gene TRBV6-5; no firm D call. The CDR3 runs 15 residues. Germline assignment: CDR1 MNHEY and CDR2 SVGAGI. V was trimmed by 3 bases and J by 10 bases, leaving 16 bases between them. In nucleotides, the CDR3 is TGTGCCAGCAGTTATTCCGGTTCAGAGGGCTCACCCCTCCACTTT. Its protein product is CASSYSGSEGSPLHF.

The J gene is TRBJ2-1, the V gene TRBV29-1, with 8 positions matching TRBD1. The CDR3 consists of 20 residues. The germline V gene has CDR1 SQVTM and CDR2 ANQGSEA. After removal of 4 bases from V and 0 bases from J, the junction contained 20 bases not matched to a gene. Here the CDR3 reads CSVGSLAGGRIQSSYNEQFF. The DNA of the CDR3 is TGCAGCGTTGGCTCTCTGGCAGGGGGCCGAATACAGAGCTCCTACAATGAGCAGTTCTTC.

V gene TRBV11-2 combines with J gene TRBJ2-7; D gene ambiguous. V was clipped by 1 base and J by 2 bases, with 9 bases between them. This CDR3 contains 14 residues. CDR1 and CDR2 (germline): SGHAT, FQNNGV. The CDR3 sequence is CASSLGAGPYEQYF. For the CDR3, the DNA is TGTGCCAGCAGCTTAGGAGCAGGTCCCTACGAGCAGTACTTC.

The gene calls are TRBV28 and TRBJ1-5, with D possibly being TRBD1 (5 bases). Germline values: CDR1 MDHEN, CDR2 SYDVKM. The CDR3 totals 12 residues. V was shortened by 2 bases and J by 7 bases, with 6 bases between the two germline ends. CDR3 coding DNA: TGTGCCAGCAGTTTACAGGGCCAGCCCCAGCATTTT. The encoded protein is CASSLQGQPQHF.

The CDR3 DNA sequence: TGTGCCAGCAGTGAACCGGGACAGGGAGGCGAAAAACTGTTTTTT. Translated, it gives CASSEPGQGGEKLFF. V usage is TRBV28 and J usage is TRBJ1-4; 9 bases line up with TRBD1. J gave up 8 bases and V 5 bases, and 9 bases lay outside the gene matches. The CDR3 totals 15 residues. CDR1 and CDR2 from the germline V gene are MDHEN and SYDVKM. Complete variable domain (other parts from reference TRBV28 and TRBJ1-4): DVKVTQSSRYLVKRTGEKVFLECVQDMDHENMFWYRQDPGLGLRLIYFSYDVKMKEKGDIPEGYSVSREKKERFSLILESASTNQTSMYLCASSEPGQGGEKLFFGSGTQLSVL.

This chain joins TRBV9 and TRBJ2-3; 7 bases fit TRBD2. The CDR3 loop spans 14 amino acids. Germline CDR1 reads SGDLS; CDR2 reads YYNGEE. V trimming: 3 bases; J trimming: 5 bases; junction bases outside the gene matches: 6. The CDR3 sequence is CASSGGLFGDTQYF. In DNA, the CDR3 is TGTGCCAGCAGCGGGGGACTATTTGGAGATACGCAGTATTTT.

The V gene is TRBV28, the J gene TRBJ1-2; D gene ambiguous. The germline V gene has CDR1 MDHEN and CDR2 SYDVKM. There are 13 residues in the CDR3. Trimming took off 4 bases at V and 8 bases at J, with 14 bases between the two ends. Here the CDR3 reads CASSSGVVRGYTF. DNA of the CDR3: TGTGCCAGCAGTTCCGGTGTGGTGCGGGGCTACACCTTC.

The chain links TRBV29-1 to TRBJ1-1; 8 positions match TRBD1. V shed 8 bases and J 4 bases; nucleotides not matched to a gene: 6. CDR1 is SQVTM and CDR2 is ANQGSEA in the germline V gene. The CDR3 has 12 residues. This CDR3 is CSLRQGPTEAFF. For the CDR3, the DNA is TGCAGCCTAAGACAGGGGCCCACTGAAGCTTTCTTT. Full variable domain (rest looked up from reference TRBV29-1 and TRBJ1-1): SAVISQKPSRDICQRGTSLTIQCQVDSQVTMMFWYRQQPGQSLTLIATANQGSEATYESGFVIDKFPISRPNLTFSTLTVSNMSPEDSSIYLCSLRQGPTEAFFGQGTRLTVV.

The chain couples TRBV2 to TRBJ1-6; possibly TRBD1 for D (5 bases). V dropped 8 bases and J dropped 8 bases, with 13 bases sitting between them. CDR3 length equals 13 residues. CDR1 and CDR2 (germline): SNHLY, FYNNEI. This CDR3 reads CASRRGVDSPLHF. The CDR3, as DNA: TGTGCCAGCCGGCGGGGGGTGGATTCACCCCTCCACTTT.

The V and J genes are TRBV24-1 and TRBJ2-7; a possible D gene is TRBD1 (6 bases). V dropped 6 bases and J dropped 4 bases, with 18 bases sitting between them. Germline lookup yields CDR1 KGHDR and CDR2 SFDVKD. This CDR3 contains 15 residues. The chain's CDR3 is CATSTGQPSRYEQYF. For the CDR3, the DNA is TGTGCCACCAGTACAGGGCAGCCGAGTAGGTACGAGCAGTACTTC.

This rearrangement joins TRBV6-5 to TRBJ2-7; 8 bases are a match to TRBD1. Germline CDR1 MNHEY, CDR2 SVGAGI. V lost 6 bases and J lost 0; bases outside the gene matches: 4. The CDR3 has 14 residues. The CDR3 region has the DNA TGTGCCAGCAGGAAGACAGGGGACTCCTACGAGCAGTACTTC. As protein: CASRKTGDSYEQYF.

This chain connects TRBV12-3 or TRBV12-4 to TRBJ2-3, with D perhaps matching TRBD2 (6 bases). V was pared by 6 bases and J by 6 bases, with 13 bases between. This CDR3 is 13 amino acids long. In nucleotides, the CDR3 is TGTGCCAGCAGCCGTGGGACTTCGGATACGCAGTATTTT. Amino acid sequence: CASSRGTSDTQYF.

V and J are TRBV11-2 and TRBJ1-1; D is unclear. The CDR3 is 15 amino acids. V lost 2 bases to trimming and J lost 1 base, with 11 bases between them. Germline V lookup: CDR1 SGHAT, CDR2 FQNNGV. This CDR3 is CASSLILGKNTEAFF. The CDR3 DNA sequence: TGTGCCAGCAGCTTAATCTTGGGCAAGAACACTGAAGCTTTCTTT.

The rearrangement links TRBV6-5 to TRBJ1-2; 7 nucleotides align to TRBD1. The germline gives CDR1 MNHEY, CDR2 SVGAGI. Germline trimming cut 3 bases from V and 1 base from J; bases unmatched to any gene: 8. The CDR3 runs to 16 residues. The CDR3 loop reads CASSYSGTVHNYGYTF. The CDR3 DNA reads TGTGCCAGCAGTTATTCCGGGACAGTGCATAACTATGGCTACACCTTC.

The J gene is TRBJ1-1, the V gene TRBV6-5, with 7 positions matching TRBD1. This CDR3 is built from 15 residues. Germline assignment: CDR1 MNHEY and CDR2 SVGAGI. With V trimmed by 6 bases and J by 2 bases, 9 bases remained unmatched. The CDR3 spells CASSLRQGINTEAFF. As DNA, the CDR3 is TGTGCCAGCAGCCTCAGACAGGGTATAAACACTGAAGCTTTCTTT.

This chain connects TRBV9 to TRBJ1-1, with no clear D. Germline V lookup: CDR1 SGDLS, CDR2 YYNGEE. The CDR3 loop spans 12 amino acids. Trimming stripped 0 bases from V and 5 bases from J, with 5 bases between. CDR3 sequence reads: CASSVGETEAFF. The CDR3, as DNA: TGTGCCAGCAGCGTAGGGGAGACTGAAGCTTTCTTT.

This chain joins TRBV6-5 and TRBJ1-2, with D maybe TRBD1 (6 bases). Trimming stripped 8 bases from V and 4 bases from J, with 14 bases between. The CDR3 loop spans 13 amino acids. The germline CDR1 and CDR2 sequences are MNHEY and SVGAGI. The CDR3 reads CASLRGGAYGYTF. DNA of the CDR3: TGTGCCAGCTTAAGGGGGGGCGCCTATGGCTACACCTTC.

The chain joins TRBV5-1 to TRBJ2-3; 8 bases are shared with TRBD2. CDR3 length equals 14 residues. Looked up from germline, CDR1 is SGHRS and CDR2 is YFSETQ. V gave up 2 bases and J gave up 4 bases; unmatched junction bases: 3. CDR3 nucleotides: TGCGCCAGCAGCTTTAGCGGGAACCCAGATACGCAGTATTTT. Protein product: CASSFSGNPDTQYF.

This clone was seen just once. One end of the junction fails to match germline, which may point to a read error. This chain links TRBV4-2 with TRBJ1-5; D is unclear. CDR1 LGHNA and CDR2 YNFKEQ come from the germline V gene. This CDR3 is 17 amino acids long. DNA of the CDR3: TGTGCCAGCAGTCAAGATTCCATACTGGCTTCGGGGCAGCCCCAGCATTTT. As protein: CASSQDSILASGQPQHF.

J is TRBJ2-3 and V is TRBV7-9, with D uncertain. The ends were cut back, 1 base at V and 6 bases at J, with 8 bases in the middle. This CDR3 comprises 13 residues. CDR1 is SEHNR, CDR2 FQNEAQ, per germline (reference sequence). The CDR3 here is CASSLDSPDTQYF. The CDR3 region has the DNA TGTGCCAGCAGCTTAGATAGTCCGGATACGCAGTATTTT.